The 29 T cell receptor beta chains given below trace back to one sample, sequenced in a study of T cell responses to AZD1222 COVID-19 vaccine. Data came from immunoSEQ multiplex PCR; TCRdb stores just in-frame clones and leaves some out. The table includes 110,000 to 150,000 clones, roughly 93% detected once. The sequences come from peripheral blood, collected 28 days after the second AZD1222 dose. These receptors came from an adult who received the AZD1222 COVID-19 vaccine.

The rearrangement uses TRBV4-1 and TRBJ2-7; no clear D. CDR3 length: 15 amino acids. Per the germline V gene, CDR1 is MGHRA and CDR2 is YSYEKL. V lost 1 base and J lost 3, with 13 bases in between. The CDR3 region has the DNA TGCGCCAGCAGCCAAGTCCATGGCCCACGCTACGAGCAGTACTTC. This encodes CASSQVHGPRYEQYF.

Here the CDR3 reads CASSIRRPHSYNEQFF. In DNA, the CDR3 is TGTGCCAGTAGTATCAGGCGGCCCCACTCCTACAATGAGCAGTTCTTC. V and J are TRBV19 and TRBJ2-1, with unresolved D. V was trimmed by 3 bases and J by 0 bases, leaving 12 bases between them. CDR3 length: 16 amino acids. The V gene's germline CDR1 is LNHDA and CDR2 SQIVND (reference sequence).

This sequence joins TRBV5-1 and TRBJ2-7, with D perhaps matching TRBD1 or TRBD2 (5 bases each). CDR1 is SGHRS, CDR2 YFSETQ, per germline. CDR3 length: 14 residues. The V and J ends lost 7 bases and 2 bases respectively, with 16 bases between them. CDR3 in amino acids: CASRGRSGPYEQYF. In DNA form, the CDR3 reads TGCGCCAGCCGGGGCCGCAGTGGACCCTACGAGCAGTACTTC.

This clone was observed a single time. The V and J genes are TRBV6-6 and TRBJ1-1, with TRBD1 identical over 7 bases. Trimming at V came to 7 bases and at J to 5 bases, leaving 13 bases not matched to a gene. CDR1 is MNHNY and CDR2 is SVGAGI in the germline V gene (reference sequence). The CDR3 length is 15 residues. CDR3 amino acids: CASKSLGGASTEAFF. The CDR3 DNA sequence: TGTGCCAGCAAATCGTTAGGGGGCGCATCTACTGAAGCTTTCTTT.

The chain uses TRBV5-5 and TRBJ1-2; a weak D match, TRBD1 (5 bases). Germline CDR1 and CDR2: SGHKS and YYEKEE (reference sequence). This CDR3 is built from 16 residues. V was trimmed by 6 bases and J by 0 bases, leaving 18 bases between them. CDR3 in DNA: TGTGCCAGCACCTCCCGCGGGGCTTATGCTAACTATGGCTACACCTTC. Translated: CASTSRGAYANYGYTF. Drawing the rest from reference TRBV5-5 and TRBJ1-2, the complete variable domain is DAGVTQSPTHLIKTRGQQVTLRCSPISGHKSVSWYQQVLGQGPQFIFQYYEKEERGRGNFPDRFSARQFPNYSSELNVNALLLGDSALYLCASTSRGAYANYGYTFGSGTRLTVV.

The rearrangement uses TRBV10-2 and TRBJ2-7, with 7 bases lining up with TRBD1. CDR1 and CDR2 (germline): WSHSY, SAAADI. The CDR3 loop spans 14 amino acids. J gave up 7 bases and V 8 bases, and 14 bases lay outside the gene matches. CDR3 protein: CASLGQKKPGEQYF. The CDR3 coding sequence is TGCGCCAGCTTGGGACAGAAAAAACCGGGGGAGCAGTACTTC.

V is TRBV5-6 and J is TRBJ1-3, with D possibly being TRBD1 (5 bases). With 5 bases removed from V and 1 base from J, the gap between germline ends came to 10 bases. Looked up from germline, CDR1 is SGHDT and CDR2 is YYEEEE. The CDR3 extends over 14 amino acids. CDR3 protein: CASSPRQSGNTIYF. The CDR3 DNA reads as TGTGCCAGCAGTCCGAGACAGTCTGGAAACACCATATATTTT.

The count of this clone is one. The rearrangement uses TRBV4-1 and TRBJ2-5; TRBD2 might be the D (6 bases). From germline, CDR1 is MGHRA and CDR2 YSYEKL. V was pared by 0 bases and J by 5 bases, with 10 bases between. The CDR3 is 14 residues long. CDR3 nucleotides: TGCGCCAGCAGCCAAGATGGGGGGAGGGAGACCCAGTACTTC. It is translated as CASSQDGGRETQYF.

The genes are TRBV19 and TRBJ1-2; D is possibly TRBD1 (6 bases). This CDR3 comprises 14 residues. Deletions cut 9 bases from V and 3 bases from J, with 17 bases between. CDR1 and CDR2 from the germline V gene are LNHDA and SQIVND (reference sequence). The CDR3 sequence is CASIGQFSYYGYTF. CDR3 bases: TGTGCCAGCATTGGACAGTTCAGCTACTATGGCTACACCTTC.

This chain joins TRBV6-5 and TRBJ1-1, with TRBD1 matching 10 bases. Germline V gives CDR1 MNHEY, CDR2 SVGAGI. This CDR3 has 13 amino acids. V was pared by 6 bases and J by 7 bases, with 5 bases of the junction left unmatched. The chain's CDR3 is CASSSGQGVEAFF. CDR3 bases: TGTGCCAGCAGCAGCGGACAGGGGGTTGAAGCTTTCTTT.

J is TRBJ2-5 and V is TRBV7-6, with D possibly being TRBD1 or TRBD2 (5 bases each). Per the germline V gene, CDR1 is SGHVS and CDR2 is FNYEAQ. The CDR3 is made up of 15 amino acids. V was shortened by 2 bases and J by 2 bases, with 12 bases between the two germline ends. The CDR3 region has the DNA TGTGCCAGCAGCTTACTCGGGGCAGGGCAAGAGACCCAGTACTTC. Its translation is CASSLLGAGQETQYF.

The chain uses TRBV2 and TRBJ2-7; tentatively, D is TRBD1 (5 bases). Germline values: CDR1 SNHLY, CDR2 FYNNEI. The CDR3 has 15 residues. Trimming took off 7 bases at V and 0 bases at J, with 16 bases between the two ends. In nucleotides, the CDR3 is TGTGCCAGCAACCCGCGGACATCGTTCTCCTACGAGCAGTACTTC. It translates to CASNPRTSFSYEQYF. Complete variable domain (other parts from reference TRBV2 and TRBJ2-7): EPEVTQTPSHQVTQMGQEVILRCVPISNHLYFYWYRQILGQKVEFLVSFYNNEISEKSEIFDDQFSVERPDGSNFTLKIRSTKLEDSAMYFCASNPRTSFSYEQYFGPGTRLTVT.

This clone was found once. CDR3 DNA sequence: TGTGCCAGCAGCGGATACTTAGCAGAGTTCTCTGGAAACACCATATATTTT. This gives the protein CASSGYLAEFSGNTIYF. The chain recombines TRBV9 with TRBJ1-3; D ambiguous. V lost 3 bases to trimming and J lost 0 bases, with 16 bases between them. The CDR3 extends over 17 amino acids. CDR1 is SGDLS, CDR2 YYNGEE, per germline. The full variable domain, completed using reference TRBV9 and TRBJ1-3, is DSGVTQTPKHLITATGQRVTLRCSPRSGDLSVYWYQQSLDQGLQFLIQYYNGEERAKGNILERFSAQQFPDLHSELNLSSLELGDSALYFCASSGYLAEFSGNTIYFGEGSWLTVV.

This chain connects TRBV12-3 or TRBV12-4 to TRBJ2-3; D is undetermined. The V and J ends lost 5 bases and 2 bases respectively, with 2 bases between them. This CDR3 spans 11 amino acids. The CDR3 protein is CASSNTDTQYF. CDR3 nucleotide sequence: TGTGCCAGCAGTAACACAGATACGCAGTATTTT.

V is TRBV4-1 and J is TRBJ1-2; perhaps TRBD1 as D (5 bases). Trimming removed 4 bases from V and 6 bases from J, with 18 bases in between. Germline CDR1 reads MGHRA; CDR2 reads YSYEKL. The CDR3 contains 15 residues. CDR3 nucleotides: TGCGCCAGCAGCCCGCCGTTTTGGGGGATAAATGGCTACACCTTC. This translates into CASSPPFWGINGYTF.

This chain joins TRBV7-2 and TRBJ2-7, with no clear D. Germline V gives CDR1 SGHTA, CDR2 FQGNSA. With 1 base removed from V and 3 bases from J, the gap between germline ends came to 10 bases. CDR3 length: 14 amino acids. The CDR3 region is CASSLGRQNYEQYF. CDR3 in DNA: TGTGCCAGCAGCTTAGGTCGGCAGAACTACGAGCAGTACTTC.

The chain recombines TRBV5-4 with TRBJ2-7, with no clear D. Trimming took 4 bases from V and 1 from J, leaving 12 bases between them. This CDR3 has 14 amino acids. Germline loops: CDR1 SGHNT, CDR2 YYREEE (reference sequence). The CDR3: CASSLDGSSYEQYF. The CDR3 bases are TGTGCCAGCAGCCTGGACGGATCGTCCTACGAGCAGTACTTC.

This sequence joins TRBV6-5 and TRBJ2-7, with TRBD1 matching 10 bases. V gave up 2 bases and J gave up 3 bases; unmatched junction bases: 7. CDR3 length equals 16 residues. CDR1 and CDR2 (germline): MNHEY, SVGAGI. CDR3 residues: CASSYGQGVRGYEQYF. The CDR3 DNA follows: TGTGCCAGCAGTTACGGACAGGGGGTCCGCGGCTACGAGCAGTACTTC.

This chain connects TRBV24-1 to TRBJ2-1; 9 bases are shared with TRBD2. The CDR3 length is 16 residues. Losses at the gene ends were 4 bases for V and 9 bases for J; bases not matched to a gene: 12. Germline V gene data show CDR1 as KGHDR and CDR2 as SFDVKD. The CDR3, as DNA: TGTGCCACCAGTGACTACCGGTCTAGCGGGACTGGTGAGCAGTTCTTC. Amino acids: CATSDYRSSGTGEQFF.

This clone was detected only once. J is TRBJ1-2 and V is TRBV19; D not resolved. Germline assignment: CDR1 LNHDA and CDR2 SQIVND (reference sequence). The CDR3 contains 12 residues. V lost 5 bases and J 6 bases, leaving 10 bases between the germline ends. In nucleotides, the CDR3 is TGTGCCAGTAGTCCCACCTCTCATGGCTACACCTTC. Encoded protein: CASSPTSHGYTF.

J is TRBJ1-1 and V is TRBV9; a possible D gene is TRBD1 (6 bases). The CDR3 is made up of 15 amino acids. The V and J ends lost 4 bases and 5 bases respectively, with 18 bases between them. The germline gives CDR1 SGDLS, CDR2 YYNGEE. CDR3 nucleotide sequence: TGTGCCAGCAGCCGCGAGGGGGGAGGAGTGACTGAAGCTTTCTTT. This translates into CASSREGGGVTEAFF.

The chain employs TRBV6-5 and TRBJ1-1; D is ambiguous. Germline V lookup: CDR1 MNHEY, CDR2 SVGAGI. With 2 bases removed from V and 0 bases from J, the gap between germline ends came to 4 bases. This CDR3 spans 13 amino acids. In DNA form, the CDR3 reads TGTGCCAGCAGTTACGGCATGAACACTGAAGCTTTCTTT. It codes for CASSYGMNTEAFF.

This rearrangement joins TRBV7-9 to TRBJ1-4; the D gene is possibly TRBD1 (5 bases). Trimming stripped 7 bases from V and 8 bases from J, with 14 bases between. CDR1 is SEHNR, CDR2 FQNEAQ, per germline (reference sequence). CDR3 length: 13 residues. CDR3 region: CASTRGVGEKLFF. CDR3 nucleotide sequence: TGTGCCAGCACCCGGGGGGTTGGGGAAAAACTGTTTTTT.

A note on this clone: Distinct nucleotide sequences in the sample also encode this CDR3. The V gene is TRBV5-4, the J gene TRBJ1-2; TRBD1 agrees at 7 bases. Trimming cost V 0 bases and J 8 bases; bases outside gene matches: 4. The CDR3 spans 13 residues. CDR1 SGHNT and CDR2 YYREEE come from the germline V gene (reference sequence). The CDR3 region is CASSLDRGYGYTF. The CDR3 bases are TGTGCCAGCAGCTTGGACAGGGGTTACGGCTACACCTTC.

The V gene is TRBV6-1, the J gene TRBJ1-2; TRBD1 aligns across 12 bases. V was clipped by 2 bases and J by 4 bases; unmatched bases: 5. The CDR3 spans 16 residues. Per the germline V gene, CDR1 is MNHNS and CDR2 is SASEGT. CDR3 sequence: CASSEWGTGGAYGYTF. CDR3 DNA: TGTGCCAGCAGTGAATGGGGGACAGGGGGCGCCTATGGCTACACCTTC.

CDR3 sequence reads: CASSSRQGYGYTF. The CDR3 coding sequence is TGTGCCAGCAGCTCCCGACAGGGTTATGGCTACACCTTC. The chain joins TRBV4-2 to TRBJ1-2; 7 bases are a match to TRBD1. V was clipped by 5 bases and J by 5 bases; unmatched bases: 5. The CDR3 is 13 residues long. CDR1 LGHNA and CDR2 YNFKEQ come from the germline V gene.

V gene TRBV11-2 combines with J gene TRBJ1-2, with D unresolved. The CDR3 spans 14 residues. With 1 base removed from V and 9 bases from J, the gap between germline ends came to 15 bases. Looked up from germline, CDR1 is SGHAT and CDR2 is FQNNGV. The CDR3 region has the DNA TGTGCCAGCAGCTTAGCCCTCGCCGCTGGGAGCTACACCTTC. This codes for CASSLALAAGSYTF.

The V call is TRBV12-3 or TRBV12-4, the J call TRBJ2-4, with D maybe TRBD1 (5 bases). Trimming took 1 base from V and 8 from J, leaving 9 bases between them. The CDR3 has 13 amino acids. CDR3 residues: CASSLVQGYIQYF. The CDR3 DNA reads as TGTGCCAGCAGTTTAGTTCAGGGATACATTCAGTACTTC.

V and J are TRBV9 and TRBJ2-5; 7 bases are shared with TRBD2. CDR3 size: 14 residues. V trimming: 4 bases; J trimming: 0 bases; junction bases outside the gene matches: 3. CDR1 and CDR2 (germline): SGDLS, YYNGEE. DNA for the CDR3: TGTGCCAGCAGCATCGGGGGGAACCAAGAGACCCAGTACTTC. The encoded protein is CASSIGGNQETQYF.